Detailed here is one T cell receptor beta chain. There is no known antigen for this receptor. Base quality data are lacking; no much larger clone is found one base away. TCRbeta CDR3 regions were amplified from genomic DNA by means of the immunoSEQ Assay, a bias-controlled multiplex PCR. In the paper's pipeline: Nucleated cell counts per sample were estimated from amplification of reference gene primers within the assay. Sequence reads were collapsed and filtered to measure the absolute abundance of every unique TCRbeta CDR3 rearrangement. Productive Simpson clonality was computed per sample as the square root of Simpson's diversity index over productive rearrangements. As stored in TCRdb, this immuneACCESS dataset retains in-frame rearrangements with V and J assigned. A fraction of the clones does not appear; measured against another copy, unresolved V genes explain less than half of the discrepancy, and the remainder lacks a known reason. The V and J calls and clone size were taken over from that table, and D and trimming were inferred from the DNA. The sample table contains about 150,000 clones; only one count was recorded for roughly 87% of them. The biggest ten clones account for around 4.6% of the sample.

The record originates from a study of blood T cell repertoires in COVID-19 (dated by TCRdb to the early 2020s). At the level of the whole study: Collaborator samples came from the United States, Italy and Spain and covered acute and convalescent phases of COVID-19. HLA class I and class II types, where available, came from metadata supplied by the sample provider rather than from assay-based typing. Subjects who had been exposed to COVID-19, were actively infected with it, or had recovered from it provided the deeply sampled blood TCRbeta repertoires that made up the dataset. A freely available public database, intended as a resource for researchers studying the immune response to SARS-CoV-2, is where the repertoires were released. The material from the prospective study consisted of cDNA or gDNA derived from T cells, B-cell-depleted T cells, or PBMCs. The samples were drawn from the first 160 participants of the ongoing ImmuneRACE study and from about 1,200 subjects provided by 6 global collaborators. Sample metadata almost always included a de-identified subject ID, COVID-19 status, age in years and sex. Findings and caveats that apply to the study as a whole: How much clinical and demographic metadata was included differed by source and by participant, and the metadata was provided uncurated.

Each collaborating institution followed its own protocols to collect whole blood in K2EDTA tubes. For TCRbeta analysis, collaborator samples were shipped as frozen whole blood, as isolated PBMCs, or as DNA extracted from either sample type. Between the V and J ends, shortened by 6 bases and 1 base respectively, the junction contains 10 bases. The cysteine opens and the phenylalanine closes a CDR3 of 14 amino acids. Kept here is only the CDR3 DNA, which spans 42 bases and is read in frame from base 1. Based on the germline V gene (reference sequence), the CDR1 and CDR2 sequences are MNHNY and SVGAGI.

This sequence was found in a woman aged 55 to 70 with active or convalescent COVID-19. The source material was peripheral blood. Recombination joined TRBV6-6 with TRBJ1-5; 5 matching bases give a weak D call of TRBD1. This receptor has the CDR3 CASSPGGSNQPQHF. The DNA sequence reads TGTGCCAGCAGCCCCGGGGGGAGCAATCAGCCCCAGCATTTT.